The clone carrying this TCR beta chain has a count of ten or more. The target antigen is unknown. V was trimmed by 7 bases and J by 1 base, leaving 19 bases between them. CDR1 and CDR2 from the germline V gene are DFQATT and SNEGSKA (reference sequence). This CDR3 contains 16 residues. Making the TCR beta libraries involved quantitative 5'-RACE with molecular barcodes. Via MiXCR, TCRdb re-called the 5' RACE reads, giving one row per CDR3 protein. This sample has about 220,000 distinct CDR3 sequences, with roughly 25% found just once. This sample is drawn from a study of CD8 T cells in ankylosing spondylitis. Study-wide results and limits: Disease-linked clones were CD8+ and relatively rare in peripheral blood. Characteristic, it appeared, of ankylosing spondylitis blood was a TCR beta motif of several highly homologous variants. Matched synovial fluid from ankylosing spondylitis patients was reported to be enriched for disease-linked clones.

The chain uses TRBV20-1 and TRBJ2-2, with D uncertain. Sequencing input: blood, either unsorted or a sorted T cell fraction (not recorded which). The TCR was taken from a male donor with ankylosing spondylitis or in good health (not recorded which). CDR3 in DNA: TGCAGTGTCCTCACGAGACATCCAGGGAACACCGGGGAGCTGTTTTTT. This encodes CSVLTRHPGNTGELFF.